The 26 T cell receptor beta chains below were found in one sample sequenced in a study of blood T cell repertoires in COVID-19. Assay: immunoSEQ multiplex PCR; the TCRdb copy retains only in-frame clones and omits some. Of around 190,000 clones listed, roughly 88% are singletons. What was sequenced was PBMCs or T cells enriched from blood (not recorded which). The receptors derive from a woman younger than 30 who had recovered from COVID-19.

A remark on this clone: The identical CDR3 is also encoded by other nucleotide sequences in the sample. The J gene is TRBJ2-7, the V gene TRBV28, with 8 positions matching TRBD2. The CDR3 extends over 14 amino acids. The junction had 5 bases not matched to a gene; V was cut back by 3 bases and J by 4 bases. Germline CDR1 MDHEN, CDR2 SYDVKM. The CDR3 sequence is CASSLSGGAYEQYF. In DNA form, the CDR3 reads TGTGCCAGCAGTTTGAGCGGGGGCGCTTACGAGCAGTACTTC.

The rearrangement links TRBV28 to TRBJ2-6; 7 bases line up with TRBD2. J gave up 2 bases and V 7 bases, and 17 bases lay outside the gene matches. Germline V gene lookup returns CDR1 MDHEN and CDR2 SYDVKM. There are 19 residues in the CDR3. CDR3 nucleotides: TGTGCCAGCACCCCGGCGGGGGTGTTTCAGATGGCTGGGGCCAACGTCCTGACTTTC. Protein sequence: CASTPAGVFQMAGANVLTF.

V and J are TRBV28 and TRBJ1-3; D perhaps matches TRBD1 (5 bases). V was trimmed by 3 bases and J by 0 bases, leaving 9 bases between them. The CDR3 is 15 amino acids. From germline, CDR1 is MDHEN and CDR2 SYDVKM. The CDR3 DNA follows: TGTGCCAGCAGTTTGGGGCAGAACTCTGGAAACACCATATATTTT. Protein: CASSLGQNSGNTIYF.

This clone was recorded once. The chain uses TRBV19 and TRBJ1-2; a possible D gene is TRBD1 (5 bases). With 4 bases removed from V and 4 bases from J, the gap between germline ends came to 10 bases. CDR3 size: 13 residues. In germline, CDR1 is LNHDA, CDR2 SQIVND (reference sequence). The DNA of the CDR3 is TGTGCCAGTAGTACAACAGGTTTCTATGGCTACACCTTC. As protein: CASSTTGFYGYTF.

The gene calls are TRBV9 and TRBJ2-1, with TRBD1 identical over 11 bases. The CDR3 covers 19 residues. In germline, CDR1 is SGDLS, CDR2 YYNGEE. V lost 2 bases and J lost 2; bases outside the gene matches: 12. The CDR3 here is CASSVRAVGGQGAYNEQFF. Written as DNA, the CDR3 is TGTGCCAGCAGCGTGCGGGCCGTGGGGGGACAGGGGGCCTACAATGAGCAGTTCTTC.

This rearrangement joins TRBV18 to TRBJ1-2, with D perhaps matching TRBD1 (6 bases). The germline CDR1 and CDR2 sequences are KGHSH and LQKENI. The CDR3 is made up of 11 amino acids. V shed 5 bases and J shed 6 bases, with 7 bases lying between them. CDR3 region: CASSNRDGYTF. In DNA, the CDR3 is TGTGCCAGCTCAAACAGGGATGGCTACACCTTC.

The CDR3 nucleotides are TGTGCCAGCAGTCCACCGGCGGCCCCCACTGAAGCTTTCTTT. Its protein is CASSPPAAPTEAFF. The chain joins TRBV28 to TRBJ1-1; D unresolved. The CDR3 spans 14 residues. Trimming shortened V by 5 bases and J by 4 bases, and 14 bases separated the two germline ends. Germline values: CDR1 MDHEN, CDR2 SYDVKM.

This sequence joins TRBV6-5 and TRBJ2-1; 10 positions match TRBD1. J lost 10 bases, V lost 7 bases, and 13 bases had no gene match. Germline V gene sequence: CDR1 MNHEY, CDR2 SVGAGI. The CDR3 is 15 amino acids. CDR3 residues: CASNQLTGGTGEQFF. CDR3 DNA: TGTGCCAGCAACCAATTGACAGGGGGCACGGGCGAGCAGTTCTTC.

The CDR3 protein is CASSAWALREVNTEAFF. Written as DNA, the CDR3 is TGTGCCAGCAGCGCCTGGGCCCTACGGGAGGTGAACACTGAAGCTTTCTTT. The rearrangement joins TRBV7-6 to TRBJ1-1; D unresolved. This CDR3 region has 17 residues. The V gene's germline CDR1 is SGHVS and CDR2 FNYEAQ. Trimming cost V 5 bases and J 0 bases, with 19 bases left between them.

The chain links TRBV27 to TRBJ1-2; 7 bases agree with TRBD1. Trimming at V came to 5 bases and at J to 8 bases, leaving 17 bases not matched to a gene. Looked up from germline, CDR1 is MNHEY and CDR2 is SMNVEV (reference sequence). There are 16 residues in the CDR3. The CDR3 bases are TGTGCCAGCAGTCCCAGCCCCGCGACAGGGCGAGGGGGCTACACCTTC. Translating gives CASSPSPATGRGGYTF.

The chain recombines TRBV7-9 with TRBJ2-7, with 9 bases fitting TRBD1. J lost 7 bases, V lost 5 bases, and 9 bases had no gene match. The CDR3 extends over 14 amino acids. The germline V gene encodes CDR1 SEHNR and CDR2 FQNEAQ (reference sequence). In DNA form, the CDR3 reads TGTGCCAGCAGCAGACGGGACAGGGCCTGGGAGCAGTACTTC. Encoded protein: CASSRRDRAWEQYF.

The rearrangement uses TRBV27 and TRBJ1-2; TRBD1 agrees at 7 bases. V trimming: 6 bases; J trimming: 4 bases; junction bases outside the gene matches: 8. CDR3 length: 14 residues. Germline CDR1 is MNHEY and CDR2 is SMNVEV (reference sequence). The DNA for the CDR3 is TGTGCCAGCAGGCCGACAGGGATCGTCTATGGCTACACCTTC. It encodes CASRPTGIVYGYTF.

The chain has TRBV6-5 and TRBJ1-2, with unresolved D. Trimming shortened V by 6 bases and J by 8 bases, and 19 bases separated the two germline ends. Germline V gene sequence: CDR1 MNHEY, CDR2 SVGAGI. This CDR3 comprises 14 residues. The CDR3 DNA reads as TGTGCCAGCAGGGAGGACGGAGCTCCGGGGGGCTACACCTTC. This sequence encodes CASREDGAPGGYTF.

The chain employs TRBV28 and TRBJ1-1, with a weak D call TRBD1 (5 bases). Trimming removed 1 base at V and 0 bases at J, with 6 bases between. Germline V gene lookup returns CDR1 MDHEN and CDR2 SYDVKM. This CDR3 has 14 residues. The CDR3 DNA follows: TGTGCCAGCAGTTTATCGGGGGTGAACACTGAAGCTTTCTTT. Protein sequence: CASSLSGVNTEAFF.

This clone was picked up a small number of times. The chain combines TRBV11-3 with TRBJ2-5, with TRBD2 as a possible D gene (5 bases). The CDR3 is 13 residues long. Looked up from germline, CDR1 is SGHNT and CDR2 is YENEEA. The V gene lost 4 bases and the J gene lost 5 bases, with 11 bases spanning the gap. CDR3 DNA sequence: TGTGCCAGCAGCTCTATATCGGGGGAGACCCAGTACTTC. Protein sequence: CASSSISGETQYF.

As DNA, the CDR3 is TGTGCCAGTAGTACGACTAGCGGGAGCCACAATGAGCAGTTCTTC. This translates into CASSTTSGSHNEQFF. This chain connects TRBV19 to TRBJ2-1, with 12 bases fitting TRBD2. The V segment lost 4 bases and the J segment 5 bases; nucleotides outside the gene matches: 3. This CDR3 is built from 15 residues. Germline V gene data show CDR1 as LNHDA and CDR2 as SQIVND (reference sequence).

The rearrangement links TRBV10-3 to TRBJ1-2; 9 bases are shared with TRBD1. CDR3 length: 15 amino acids. V lost 4 bases, J lost 8 bases, and 11 bases stayed unmatched. CDR1 and CDR2 (germline): ENHRY, SYGVKD. The CDR3 protein is CAISATRQGVGGYTF. Here the CDR3 DNA reads TGTGCCATCAGTGCAACCCGACAGGGGGTTGGGGGCTACACCTTC.

This clone was picked up one time. The chain links TRBV18 to TRBJ2-6; weak D call: TRBD2 (5 bases). This CDR3 comprises 15 residues. Deletions cut 3 bases from V and 5 bases from J, with 11 bases between. Germline V gives CDR1 KGHSH, CDR2 LQKENI. The CDR3, as DNA: TGTGCCAGCTCACCTCCCGGGGATTGGGCCAACGTCCTGACTTTC. It is translated as CASSPPGDWANVLTF. Supplemented by reference TRBV18 and TRBJ2-6, the full variable domain reads NAGVMQNPRHLVRRRGQEARLRCSPMKGHSHVYWYRQLPEEGLKFMVYLQKENIIDESGMPKERFSAEFPKEGPSILRIQQVVRGDSAAYFCASSPPGDWANVLTFGAGSRLTVL.

The gene calls are TRBV6-2 or TRBV6-3 and TRBJ1-4; D is ambiguous. Trimming cost V 2 bases and J 6 bases, with 10 bases left between them. CDR1 is MNHEY, CDR2 SVGEGT, per germline. CDR3 size: 14 residues. CDR3 loop: CASSYPGADEKLFF. The CDR3 region has the DNA TGTGCCAGCAGTTACCCGGGAGCGGATGAAAAACTGTTTTTT.

This chain uses TRBV4-2 with TRBJ2-3; D ambiguous. Germline loops: CDR1 LGHNA, CDR2 YNFKEQ. V shed 2 bases and J shed 0 bases, with 12 bases lying between them. This CDR3 has 16 amino acids. The CDR3 loop is CASSQNPDTSTDTQYF. CDR3 bases: TGTGCCAGCAGCCAAAATCCAGACACTAGCACAGATACGCAGTATTTT.

This clone was counted a few times. This chain joins TRBV29-1 and TRBJ2-1, with D perhaps matching TRBD2 (5 bases). The V and J ends lost 0 bases and 0 bases respectively, with 15 bases between them. The CDR3 sequence is 17 residues long. Germline V gene lookup returns CDR1 SQVTM and CDR2 ANQGSEA. CDR3 DNA: TGCAGCGTTGAAGAAGACGCCAGCGGTAGCTCCTACAATGAGCAGTTCTTC. This translates into CSVEEDASGSSYNEQFF.

The chain combines TRBV7-8 with TRBJ1-1; D is ambiguous. This CDR3 comprises 13 residues. V lost 3 bases and J 0 bases, leaving 5 bases between the germline ends. Germline values: CDR1 SGHVS, CDR2 FQNEAQ. The CDR3 DNA reads as TGTGCCAGCAGCTTTAACTTGAACACTGAAGCTTTCTTT. As protein: CASSFNLNTEAFF.

The chain employs TRBV23-1 and TRBJ2-7; TRBD2 agrees at 9 bases. TRBV23-1 is flagged as an ORF with uncertain function. This CDR3 contains 13 residues. V gave up 2 bases and J gave up 10 bases; unmatched junction bases: 6. As DNA, the CDR3 is TGCGCCAGCAGTCAAGGTAGCGGGGGAAACCAGTACTTC. Translated, it gives CASSQGSGGNQYF.

The CDR3 coding sequence is TGTGCCAGCAGCCTTACCGGACTAGCGGAGAACACAGATACGCAGTATTTT. Translating it yields CASSLTGLAENTDTQYF. This rearrangement joins TRBV13 to TRBJ2-3, with 10 bases aligning to TRBD2. This CDR3 region has 17 residues. With 5 bases clipped from V and 2 bases from J, the junction kept 10 bases outside the gene matches. Germline values: CDR1 PRHDT, CDR2 FYEKMQ (reference sequence).

This chain links TRBV24-1 with TRBJ1-5; 8 bases line up with TRBD1. The J segment lost 3 bases and the V segment lost 3 bases, leaving 3 bases of the junction unmatched. There are 15 residues in the CDR3. Per germline, CDR1 KGHDR and CDR2 SFDVKD. CDR3 in amino acids: CATSDRTGPNQPQHF. DNA for the CDR3: TGTGCCACCAGTGATCGGACAGGGCCCAATCAGCCCCAGCATTTT.

The V gene is TRBV6-2 or TRBV6-3, the J gene TRBJ2-5; no firm D call. The V gene lost 0 bases and the J gene lost 5 bases, with 7 bases spanning the gap. The CDR3 is 13 amino acids. Germline CDR1 reads MNHEY; CDR2 reads SVGEGT. The CDR3 nucleotides read TGTGCCAGCAGTTACTCTGAGGAGGAGACCCAGTACTTC. Translating it yields CASSYSEEETQYF.